This TCR beta chain was identified during a study of T-cell reconstitution after alpha-beta-depleted transplantation in children. CDR3 length: 14 amino acids. Germline V CDR1 and CDR2: SQVTM, ANQGSEA. V shed 4 bases and J 2 bases; nucleotides not matched to a gene: 6. Unique molecular identifiers were built into the TCRbeta library. Each CDR3 protein is one row after TCRdb ran MiXCR on the PCR reads. The sample holds more than 200,000 distinct CDR3 sequences, roughly 26% seen once. Study results and limitations: It was reported that alpha-beta T cells came from several hundred expanded graft clones (about two months after transplant). Some patients owed their high day-60 TCRbeta diversity to surviving recipient T cells and thymic progenitors. It was newly produced T cells that mostly accounted for T-cell counts and diversity one year after transplant.

This clonotype was picked up many times. The antigen remains unidentified. V and J are TRBV29-1 and TRBJ2-7, with 9 bases that match TRBD1. The TCR comes from a girl aged 2 to 9 with Fanconi anemia, due to receive a stem cell transplant. Sequencing used PBMCs, obtained before TCRalphabeta/CD19-depleted stem cell transplant. CDR3 sequence (DNA): TGCAGCGTTGGTCCCCGACAGGGGGCCTACGAGCAGTACTTC. Amino acids: CSVGPRQGAYEQYF.